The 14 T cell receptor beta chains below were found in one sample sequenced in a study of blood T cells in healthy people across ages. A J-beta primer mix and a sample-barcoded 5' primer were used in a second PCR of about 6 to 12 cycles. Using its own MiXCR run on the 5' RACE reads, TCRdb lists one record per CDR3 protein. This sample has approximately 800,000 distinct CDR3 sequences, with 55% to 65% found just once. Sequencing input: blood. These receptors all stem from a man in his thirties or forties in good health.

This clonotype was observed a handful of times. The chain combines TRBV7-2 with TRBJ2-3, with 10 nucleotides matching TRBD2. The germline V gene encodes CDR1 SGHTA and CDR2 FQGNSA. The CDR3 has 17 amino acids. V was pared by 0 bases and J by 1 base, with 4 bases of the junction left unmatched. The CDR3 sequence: CASSLALAGAGTDTQYF. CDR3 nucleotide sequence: TGTGCCAGCAGCTTAGCGCTAGCGGGGGCTGGCACAGATACGCAGTATTTT.

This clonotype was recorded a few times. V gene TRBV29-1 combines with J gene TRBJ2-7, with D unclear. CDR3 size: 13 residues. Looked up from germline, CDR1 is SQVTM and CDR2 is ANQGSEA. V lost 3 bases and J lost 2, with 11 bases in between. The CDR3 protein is CSVESEQPYEQYF. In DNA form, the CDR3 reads TGCAGCGTTGAGAGCGAACAACCCTACGAGCAGTACTTC.

CDR3 region: CASSLGQGIGGANVLTF. In nucleotides, the CDR3 is TGCGCCAGCAGCCTTGGACAGGGAATAGGTGGGGCCAACGTCCTGACTTTC. V gene TRBV4-3 combines with J gene TRBJ2-6, with 8 bases matching TRBD1. V was clipped by 4 bases and J by 3 bases; unmatched bases: 8. This CDR3 region has 17 residues. CDR1 is LGHNA and CDR2 is YSLEER in the germline V gene.

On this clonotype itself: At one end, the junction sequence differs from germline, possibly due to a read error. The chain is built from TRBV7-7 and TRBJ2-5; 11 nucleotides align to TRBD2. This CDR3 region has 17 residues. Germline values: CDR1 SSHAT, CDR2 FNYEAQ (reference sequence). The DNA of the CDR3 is TGTGCTAGCAGCTTAGCGGCTAGCGGGGGGCCGAGGGAGACCCAGTACTTC. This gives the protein CASSLAASGGPRETQYF.

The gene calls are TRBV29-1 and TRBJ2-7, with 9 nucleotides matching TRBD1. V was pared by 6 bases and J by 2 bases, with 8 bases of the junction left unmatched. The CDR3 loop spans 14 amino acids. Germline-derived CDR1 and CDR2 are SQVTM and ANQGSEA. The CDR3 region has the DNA TGCAGCGTGGGGGCCGGGACAGGGACCTACGAGCAGTACTTC. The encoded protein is CSVGAGTGTYEQYF.

DNA for the CDR3: TGTGCCACCAGCAGAGATGAGGGTGCAACTAATGAAAAACTGTTTTTT. This translates into CATSRDEGATNEKLFF. The chain links TRBV15 to TRBJ1-4; D gene ambiguous. The germline CDR1 and CDR2 sequences are LNHNV and YYDKDF (reference sequence). This CDR3 contains 16 residues. Trimming stripped 0 bases from V and 0 bases from J, with 8 bases between.

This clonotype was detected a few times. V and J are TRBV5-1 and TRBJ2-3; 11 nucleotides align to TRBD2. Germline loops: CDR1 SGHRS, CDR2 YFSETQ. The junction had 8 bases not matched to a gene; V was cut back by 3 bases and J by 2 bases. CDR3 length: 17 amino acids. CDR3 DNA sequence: TGCGCCAGCAGCTCCCGGGCTAGCGGGGGGTTCACAGATACGCAGTATTTT. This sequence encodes CASSSRASGGFTDTQYF. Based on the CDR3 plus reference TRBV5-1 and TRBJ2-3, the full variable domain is KAGVTQTPRYLIKTRGQQVTLSCSPISGHRSVSWYQQTPGQGLQFLFEYFSETQRNKGNFPGRFSGRQFSNSRSEMNVSTLELGDSALYLCASSSRASGGFTDTQYFGPGTRLTVL.

CDR3 nucleotides: TGTGCCAGCAGTTTCCAGCAAGAGACCCAGTACTTC. This codes for CASSFQQETQYF. The chain joins TRBV12-3 or TRBV12-4 to TRBJ2-5; D call uncertain. V shed 3 bases and J shed 2 bases, with 4 bases lying between them. There are 12 residues in the CDR3.

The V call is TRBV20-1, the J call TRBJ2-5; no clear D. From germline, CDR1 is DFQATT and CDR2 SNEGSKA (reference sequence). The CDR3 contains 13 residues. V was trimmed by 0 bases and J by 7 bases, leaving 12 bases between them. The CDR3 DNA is TGCAGTGCTAGAGATGTAGCTTTTGGGACCCAGTACTTC. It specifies CSARDVAFGTQYF.

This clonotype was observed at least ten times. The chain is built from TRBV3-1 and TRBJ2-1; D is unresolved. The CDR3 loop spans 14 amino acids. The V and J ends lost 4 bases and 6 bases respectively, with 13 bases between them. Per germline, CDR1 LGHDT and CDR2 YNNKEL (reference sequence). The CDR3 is CASSLAIQVNEQFF. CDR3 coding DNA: TGTGCCAGCAGCCTGGCTATTCAGGTCAATGAGCAGTTCTTC.

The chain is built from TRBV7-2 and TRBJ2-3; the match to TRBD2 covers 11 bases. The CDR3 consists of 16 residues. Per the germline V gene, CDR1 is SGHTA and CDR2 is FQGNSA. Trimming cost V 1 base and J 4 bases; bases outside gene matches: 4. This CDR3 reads CASSLVGTSGADTQYF. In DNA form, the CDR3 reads TGTGCCAGCAGCTTAGTGGGGACTAGCGGAGCAGATACGCAGTATTTT. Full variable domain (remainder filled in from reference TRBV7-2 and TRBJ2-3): GAGVSQSPSNKVTEKGKDVELRCDPISGHTALYWYRQSLGQGLEFLIYFQGNSAPDKSGLPSDRFSAERTGGSVSTLTIQRTQQEDSAVYLCASSLVGTSGADTQYFGPGTRLTVL.

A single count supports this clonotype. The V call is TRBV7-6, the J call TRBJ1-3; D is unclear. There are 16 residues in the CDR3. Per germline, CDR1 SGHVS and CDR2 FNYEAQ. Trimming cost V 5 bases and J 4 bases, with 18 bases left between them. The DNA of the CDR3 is TGTGCCAGCAGCCTGTCGTCGCGGCAGAGAGGAAACACCATATATTTT. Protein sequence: CASSLSSRQRGNTIYF.

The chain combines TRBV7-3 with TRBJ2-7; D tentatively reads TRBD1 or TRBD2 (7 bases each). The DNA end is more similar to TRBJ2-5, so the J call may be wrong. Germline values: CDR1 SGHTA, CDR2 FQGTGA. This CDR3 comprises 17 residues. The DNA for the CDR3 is TGTGCCAGCAGCACCCCGGTGGGGGGGACAGCACAAGAGACCCAGTACTTC. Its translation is CASSTPVGGTAQETQYF.

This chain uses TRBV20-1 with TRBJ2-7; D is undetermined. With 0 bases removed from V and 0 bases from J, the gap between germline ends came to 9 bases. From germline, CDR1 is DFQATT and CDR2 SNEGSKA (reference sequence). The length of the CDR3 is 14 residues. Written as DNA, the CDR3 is TGCAGTGCTAGAGATTTCGACACCTCCTACGAGCAGTACTTC. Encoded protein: CSARDFDTSYEQYF.